This T cell receptor beta chain was profiled in a study of blood T cell repertoires in COVID-19 (dated by TCRdb to about 2020). For the wider study: The collaborator samples originated in the United States, Italy and Spain and spanned the acute and convalescent phases of COVID-19. The repertoires were made available in a free public database intended to serve as a resource for research on the immune response to SARS-CoV-2. The dataset comprised deeply sampled blood TCRbeta repertoires from subjects exposed to, actively infected with, or recovered from COVID-19. Sample metadata almost always included a de-identified subject ID, COVID-19 status, age in years and sex. Where available, HLA class I and class II types were obtained from metadata supplied by the sample provider rather than from assay-based typing. The samples were drawn from the first 160 participants of the ongoing ImmuneRACE study and from under 1,500 subjects provided by 6 global collaborators. The prospective study material was composed of cDNA or gDNA derived from T cells, B-cell-depleted T cells, or PBMCs.

Collaborating institutions collected whole blood in K2EDTA tubes following their own protocols. For TCRbeta analysis, collaborators shipped samples as frozen whole blood, isolated PBMCs, or DNA extracted from either of those sample types. Germline trimming amounts to 5 bases on V and 5 bases on J, with 5 as the count of junction bases outside the gene matches. The germline V gene encodes CDR1 SGHVS and CDR2 FQNEAQ. The CDR3 sequence holds 15 residues, the cysteine and phenylalanine included. Only the CDR3 portion is preserved as DNA: 45 bases, with reading frame beginning at the first base. TCRbeta CDR3 regions were amplified from genomic DNA using the immunoSEQ Assay, a bias-controlled multiplex PCR. The original pipeline was this. Within the assay, amplification of reference gene primers was used to estimate how many nucleated cells each sample contained. To quantify the absolute abundance of each unique TCRbeta CDR3 rearrangement, sequence reads were collapsed and filtered. Productive Simpson clonality was computed per sample as the square root of Simpson's diversity index over productive rearrangements. TCRdb obtained this table from immuneACCESS and retained in-frame rearrangements with V and J assigned. These tables miss some clones; where compared with another copy, unresolved V genes account for less than half of the shortfall, and the remainder is unexplained. V, J and clone size are those of that table, while D and trimming were read from the DNA. This sample gives 240,000 or so clones in total; around 88% of them show up just once. The top ten clones comprise 9% to 15% of the sample.

Overall results and qualifications from the work: How much clinical and demographic metadata was included differed by source and by participant, and the metadata was provided uncurated.

In its sample, this clone was seen a few times. The antigen it recognizes is unknown. No base quality information exists; no much larger clone differs at one position. This TCR was sampled from an elderly man with acute or convalescent COVID-19. What was sequenced was peripheral blood. The sequence is built from TRBV7-8 and TRBJ1-5, with 11 bases aligning to TRBD1. The CDR3 reads as follows: CASSALGQGDQPQHF. The sequence in DNA is TGTGCCAGCAGCGCCCTGGGACAGGGGGATCAGCCCCAGCATTTT.